A selection of T cell receptor beta chains follows, all from one sample in a study of blood T cell repertoires in COVID-19. The table came from immunoSEQ multiplex PCR; TCRdb's copy has only in-frame clones and leaves some out. The table lists roughly 120,000 clones, just over 85% of them singletons. Sequencing input: peripheral blood. These TCRs come from a woman in her forties or fifties with active or convalescent COVID-19. CDR3s include the opening cysteine and the closing phenylalanine or tryptophan. D genes are given only for firm matches. Where a row states a size, it is once, few, many or the class of an expanded clone; other rows omit it.

D: NA
J: TRBJ1-5
size: NA
V: TRBV27
CDR3: CASSFTGNQPQHF
DNA: TGTGCCAGCAGTTTTACGGGCAATCAGCCCCAGCATTTT

D: NA
J: TRBJ2-7
size: NA
V: TRBV6-5
CDR3: CASSYSGGGGEQYF
DNA: TGTGCCAGCAGTTACTCCGGGGGAGGGGGGGAGCAGTACTTC

D: TRBD1
J: TRBJ1-6
size: few
V: TRBV4-1
CDR3: CASSHPGQGNSPLHF
DNA: TGCGCCAGCAGCCACCCTGGACAGGGAAATTCACCCCTCCACTTT

D: NA
J: TRBJ2-4
size: NA
V: TRBV15
CDR3: CATSRASGAAKNIQYF
DNA: TGTGCCACCAGCAGAGCGAGCGGAGCGGCCAAAAACATTCAGTACTTC

D: NA
J: TRBJ1-1
size: few
V: TRBV28
CDR3: CASTKGSPAEAFF
DNA: TGTGCCAGCACCAAGGGGTCACCTGCTGAAGCTTTCTTT

D: TRBD2
J: TRBJ2-1
size: NA
V: TRBV9
CDR3: CASSAPPVGGNEQFF
DNA: TGTGCCAGCAGCGCCCCCCCAGTGGGAGGGAATGAGCAGTTCTTC

D: NA
J: TRBJ2-1
size: NA
V: TRBV21-1
CDR3: CASNSPQGAQSHEQFF
DNA: TGTGCCAGTAATTCCCCTCAGGGGGCTCAATCGCATGAGCAGTTCTTC

D: NA
J: TRBJ1-4
size: NA
V: TRBV18
CDR3: CASSPREGTNEKLFF
DNA: TGTGCCAGCTCACCAAGGGAGGGAACTAATGAAAAACTGTTTTTT

D: TRBD1
J: TRBJ2-7
size: NA
V: TRBV6-6
CDR3: CASSYPPQQGVYEQYF
DNA: TGTGCCAGCAGTTACCCTCCCCAGCAGGGGGTATACGAGCAGTACTTC

D: NA
J: TRBJ2-7
size: NA
V: TRBV19
CDR3: CASSIALDYAYEQYF
DNA: TGTGCCAGTAGTATAGCCCTGGACTATGCCTACGAGCAGTACTTC

D: TRBD1
J: TRBJ2-5
size: NA
V: TRBV24-1
CDR3: CATSDATGGLETQYF
DNA: TGTGCCACCAGTGATGCCACAGGGGGGTTGGAGACCCAGTACTTC

D: NA
J: TRBJ2-7
size: NA
V: TRBV10-2
CDR3: CASSVGQSYEQYF
DNA: TGCGCCAGCAGTGTTGGACAGTCCTACGAGCAGTACTTC

D: TRBD1
J: TRBJ1-5
size: NA
V: TRBV6-6
CDR3: CASGPHRGGNQPQHF
DNA: TGTGCCAGCGGCCCGCACAGGGGAGGCAATCAGCCCCAGCATTTT

D: TRBD1
J: TRBJ1-5
size: NA
V: TRBV19
CDR3: CASSMVGGVQPQHF
DNA: TGTGCCAGTAGTATGGTAGGGGGCGTTCAGCCCCAGCATTTT

D: TRBD1
J: TRBJ2-1
size: NA
V: TRBV27
CDR3: CASSRAGGVYNEQFF
DNA: TGTGCCAGCAGCCGGGCAGGGGGCGTTTACAATGAGCAGTTCTTC

D: NA
J: TRBJ2-7
size: NA
V: TRBV13
CDR3: CASSSHSGNSYEQYF
DNA: TGTGCCAGCAGCTCCCATAGCGGAAACTCCTACGAGCAGTACTTC

D: TRBD2
J: TRBJ2-3
size: NA
V: TRBV2
CDR3: CASSYGLAGSTDTQYF
DNA: TGTGCCAGCAGTTATGGACTAGCGGGAAGCACAGATACGCAGTATTTT

D: TRBD2
J: TRBJ2-1
size: NA
V: TRBV9
CDR3: CASSVFGTSTVDEQFF
DNA: TGTGCCAGCAGCGTATTCGGGACTAGTACTGTTGATGAGCAGTTCTTC

D: TRBD2
J: TRBJ2-1
size: NA
V: TRBV7-3
CDR3: CASSLLAGGRNNEQFF
DNA: TGTGCCAGCAGCTTATTAGCGGGAGGGCGCAACAATGAGCAGTTCTTC

D: NA
J: TRBJ1-5
size: few
V: TRBV5-1
CDR3: CASSLGSSNQPQHF
DNA: TGCGCCAGCAGCTTGGGAAGCAGCAATCAGCCCCAGCATTTT